This TCR beta chain was found in a study of CD4 T cells in relation to SARS-CoV-2 and coronaviruses. The wider study: The negative reference was HIV-1 Nef peptide pool or peptide-free culture.

CD4+ T cells from unexposed donors were obtained before the COVID-19 pandemic (2011-2018). The cells were cultured for under twelve days before CD4+ T cells were isolated. Unexposed-donor CD4+ T cells were probed with SARS-CoV-2 S/N and four cold-coronavirus spikes, cells permitting. Fresh IL-2 medium replaced half the medium on days 3 and 7. The count of this clone is one. Its matching antigen is unknown. Germline CDR1 is MDHEN and CDR2 is SYDVKM. This CDR3 region has 15 residues. After removal of 5 bases from V and 4 bases from J, the junction contained 9 bases not matched to a gene. General study findings and limits: In around 60% of donors, memory CD4+ clonotypes crossrecognized SARS-CoV-2 and at least one common cold coronavirus spike.

TCRdb keeps only in-frame clones here, not all; method: immunoSEQ multiplex PCR. The repertoire includes 18,000 or so clones, approximately 82% of them detected once, and roughly a fifth sits in the top ten. The chain joins TRBV28 to TRBJ2-3, with 7 bases fitting TRBD2. The sequencing input was CD4+ T cells from PBMCs, cultured in vitro. The sequence was collected from a human donor in good health. CDR3 protein: CASSGAGELADTQYF. The CDR3 DNA sequence: TGTGCCAGCAGTGGGGCGGGAGAGTTAGCAGATACGCAGTATTTT.